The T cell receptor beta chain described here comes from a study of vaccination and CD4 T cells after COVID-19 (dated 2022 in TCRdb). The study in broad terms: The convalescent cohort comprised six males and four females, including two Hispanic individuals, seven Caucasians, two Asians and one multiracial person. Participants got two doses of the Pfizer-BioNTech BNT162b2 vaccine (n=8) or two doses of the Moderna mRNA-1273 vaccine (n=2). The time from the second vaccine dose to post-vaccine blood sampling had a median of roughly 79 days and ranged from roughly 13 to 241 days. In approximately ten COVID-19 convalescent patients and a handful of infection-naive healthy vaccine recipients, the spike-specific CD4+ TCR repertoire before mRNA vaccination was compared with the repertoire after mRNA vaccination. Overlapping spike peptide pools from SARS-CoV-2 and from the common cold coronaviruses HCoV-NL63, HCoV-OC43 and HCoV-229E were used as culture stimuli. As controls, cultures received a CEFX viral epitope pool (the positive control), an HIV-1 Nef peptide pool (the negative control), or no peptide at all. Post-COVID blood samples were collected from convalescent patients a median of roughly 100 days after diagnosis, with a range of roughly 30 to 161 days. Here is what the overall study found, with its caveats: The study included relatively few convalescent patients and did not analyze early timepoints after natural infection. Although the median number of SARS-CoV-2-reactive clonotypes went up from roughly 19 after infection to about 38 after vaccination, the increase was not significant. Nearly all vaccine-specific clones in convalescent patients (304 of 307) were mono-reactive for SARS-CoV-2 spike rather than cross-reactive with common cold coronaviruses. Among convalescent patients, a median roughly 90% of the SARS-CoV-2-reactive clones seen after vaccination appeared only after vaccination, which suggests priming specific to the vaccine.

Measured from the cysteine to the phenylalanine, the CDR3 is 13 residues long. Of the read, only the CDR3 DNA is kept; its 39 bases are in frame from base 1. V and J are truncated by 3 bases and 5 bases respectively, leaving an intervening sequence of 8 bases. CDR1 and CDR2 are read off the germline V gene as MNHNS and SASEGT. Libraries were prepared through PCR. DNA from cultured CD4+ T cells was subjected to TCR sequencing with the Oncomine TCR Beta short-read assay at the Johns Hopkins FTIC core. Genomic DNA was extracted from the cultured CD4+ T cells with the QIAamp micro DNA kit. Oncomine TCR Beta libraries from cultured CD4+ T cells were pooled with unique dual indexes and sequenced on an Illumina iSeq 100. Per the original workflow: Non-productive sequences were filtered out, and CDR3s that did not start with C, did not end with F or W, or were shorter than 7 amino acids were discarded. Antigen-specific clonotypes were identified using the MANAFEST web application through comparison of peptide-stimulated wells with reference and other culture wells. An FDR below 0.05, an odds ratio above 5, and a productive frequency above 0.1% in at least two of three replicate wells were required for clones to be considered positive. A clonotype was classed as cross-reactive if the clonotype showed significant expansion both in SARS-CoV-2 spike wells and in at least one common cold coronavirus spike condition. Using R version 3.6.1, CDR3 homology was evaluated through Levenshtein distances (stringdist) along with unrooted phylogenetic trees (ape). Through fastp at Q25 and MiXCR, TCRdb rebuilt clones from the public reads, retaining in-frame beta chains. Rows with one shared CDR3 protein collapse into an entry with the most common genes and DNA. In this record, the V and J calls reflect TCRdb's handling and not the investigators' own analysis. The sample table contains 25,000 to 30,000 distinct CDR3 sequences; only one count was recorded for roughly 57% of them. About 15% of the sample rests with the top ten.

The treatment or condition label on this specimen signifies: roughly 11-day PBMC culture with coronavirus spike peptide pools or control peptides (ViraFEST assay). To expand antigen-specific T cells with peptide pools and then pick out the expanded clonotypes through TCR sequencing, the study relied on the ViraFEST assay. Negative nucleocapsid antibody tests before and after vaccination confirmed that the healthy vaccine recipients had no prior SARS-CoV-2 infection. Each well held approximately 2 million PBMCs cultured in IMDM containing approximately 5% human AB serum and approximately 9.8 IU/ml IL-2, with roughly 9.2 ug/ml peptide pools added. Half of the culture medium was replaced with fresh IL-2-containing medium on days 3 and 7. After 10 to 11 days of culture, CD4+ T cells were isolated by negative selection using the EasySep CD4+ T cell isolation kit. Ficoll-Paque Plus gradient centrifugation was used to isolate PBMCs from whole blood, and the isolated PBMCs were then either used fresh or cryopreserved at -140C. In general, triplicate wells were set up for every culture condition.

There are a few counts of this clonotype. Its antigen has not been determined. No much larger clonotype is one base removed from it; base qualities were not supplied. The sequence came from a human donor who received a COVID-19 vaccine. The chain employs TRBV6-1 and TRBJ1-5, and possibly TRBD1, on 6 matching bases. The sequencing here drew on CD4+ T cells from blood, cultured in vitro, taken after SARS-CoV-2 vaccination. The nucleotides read TGTGCCAGCAGTGATGGGACACATCAGCCCCAGCATTTT. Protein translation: CASSDGTHQPQHF.